The clone carrying this T cell receptor (beta chain) came up once. These data originate in a study of control samples from healthy donors and cancer patients. CDR3 length: 11 residues. V was clipped by 5 bases and J by 10 bases, with 14 bases between them. Germline V gene data show CDR1 as DFQATT and CDR2 as SNEGSKA (reference sequence). Profiling relied on immunoSEQ multiplex PCR, and the TCRdb table lists in-frame clones only, not all of them. The data hold 150,000 or so clones, with 70% to 90% observed a single time. The receptor comes from a man aged 18 to 29 in good health. The chain couples TRBV20-1 to TRBJ1-2; TRBD1 is a possible D gene (6 bases). The sample taken for sequencing was blood. The CDR3 spells CSAGKQGDYTF. The CDR3 DNA reads TGCAGTGCTGGAAAACAGGGAGACTACACCTTC.